The following is a T cell receptor beta chain sequence with its context. The data derive from a study of T cells in Graves' hyperthyroidism and ophthalmopathy. The V gene's germline CDR1 is PRHDT and CDR2 FYEKMQ (reference sequence). The ends lost 0 bases at V and 4 bases at J; junction bases unmatched: 12. The CDR3 length is 17 residues. TCR beta CDR3 sequences were amplified from RNA transcripts. Carried out on the TCR CDR3, a first-round RT-PCR used the HTBI primer set. MiXCR, run by TCRdb on the multiplex PCR reads, gives a single entry per CDR3 protein. The sample shows around 290,000 distinct CDR3 sequences, around 13% of them seen only once.

The chain employs TRBV13 and TRBJ2-7, with TRBD2 identical over 7 bases. The sequencing input was blood. The clonotype originates from a woman in her thirties or forties with Graves' hyperthyroidism. The DNA of the CDR3 is TGTGCCAGCAGCTTAGGCAGTCGACTAGCTCCGGAATACGAGCAGTACTTC. This encodes CASSLGSRLAPEYEQYF.